The clone carrying this T cell receptor (beta chain) was observed a handful of times. Its antigen is not known. The data belong to a study of blood T cells in healthy people across ages. In the study overall: Roughly one uniquely barcoded beta molecule per two T cells was captured.

Findings and caveats of the study: CMV infection status of these donors was not known. Researchers said unsorted PBMCs prevented a conclusive naive versus antigen-experienced comparison.

CDR1 and CDR2 (germline): DFQATT, SNEGSKA (reference sequence). The CDR3 runs 13 residues. Trimming at V came to 7 bases and at J to 3 bases, leaving 5 bases not matched to a gene. The second PCR ran roughly 7 to 12 cycles with a sample-barcoded 5' primer and J-beta primers. A single record per CDR3 protein comes from TCRdb applying MiXCR to the 5' RACE reads. The sample records roughly 730,000 distinct CDR3 sequences, just over 55% being singletons. The V gene is TRBV20-1, the J gene TRBJ1-4; 7 bases map to TRBD1. What was sequenced was blood. The sequence was obtained from a man between 35 and 55 years old in good health. The CDR3 loop is CSVWDSSNEKLFF. The CDR3 nucleotides are TGCAGTGTTTGGGACAGTTCTAATGAAAAACTGTTTTTT.